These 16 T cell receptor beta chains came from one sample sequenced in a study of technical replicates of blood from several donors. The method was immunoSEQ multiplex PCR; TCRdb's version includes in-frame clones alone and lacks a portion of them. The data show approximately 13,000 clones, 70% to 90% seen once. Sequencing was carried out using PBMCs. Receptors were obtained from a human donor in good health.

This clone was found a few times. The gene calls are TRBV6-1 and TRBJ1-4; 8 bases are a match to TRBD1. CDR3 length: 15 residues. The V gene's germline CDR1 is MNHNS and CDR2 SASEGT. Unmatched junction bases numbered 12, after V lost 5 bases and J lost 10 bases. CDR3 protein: CASSPAEGQVVKLFF. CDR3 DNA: TGTGCCAGCAGTCCCGCGGAGGGACAGGTCGTAAAACTGTTTTTT.

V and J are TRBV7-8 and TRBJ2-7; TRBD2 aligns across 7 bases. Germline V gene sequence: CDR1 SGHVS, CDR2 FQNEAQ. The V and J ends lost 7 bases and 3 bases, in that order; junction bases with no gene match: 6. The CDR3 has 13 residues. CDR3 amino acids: CASTRDYDYEQYF. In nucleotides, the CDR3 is TGTGCCAGCACACGGGACTACGACTACGAGCAGTACTTC.

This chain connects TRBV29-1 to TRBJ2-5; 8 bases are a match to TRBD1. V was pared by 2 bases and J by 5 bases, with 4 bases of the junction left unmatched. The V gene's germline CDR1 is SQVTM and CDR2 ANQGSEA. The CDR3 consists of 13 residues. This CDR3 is CSVELAGGETQYF. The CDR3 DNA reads TGCAGCGTTGAATTGGCAGGGGGCGAGACCCAGTACTTC.

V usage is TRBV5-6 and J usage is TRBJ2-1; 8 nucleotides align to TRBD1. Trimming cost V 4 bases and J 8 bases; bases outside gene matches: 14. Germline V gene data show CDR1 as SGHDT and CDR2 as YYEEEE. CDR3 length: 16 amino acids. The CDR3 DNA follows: TGTGCCAGCAGCGGGGGGAACGGACAGGGTAGCTATGAGCAGTTCTTC. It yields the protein CASSGGNGQGSYEQFF. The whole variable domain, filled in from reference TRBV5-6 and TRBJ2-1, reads DAGVTQSPTHLIKTRGQQVTLRCSPKSGHDTVSWYQQALGQGPQFIFQYYEEEERQRGNFPDRFSGHQFPNYSSELNVNALLLGDSALYLCASSGGNGQGSYEQFFGPGTRLTVL.

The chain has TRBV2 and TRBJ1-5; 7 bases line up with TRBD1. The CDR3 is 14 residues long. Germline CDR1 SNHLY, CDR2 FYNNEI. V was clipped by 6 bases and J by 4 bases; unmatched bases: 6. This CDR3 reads CASRGQGDNQPQHF. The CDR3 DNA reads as TGTGCCAGCAGGGGCCAGGGGGATAATCAGCCCCAGCATTTT.

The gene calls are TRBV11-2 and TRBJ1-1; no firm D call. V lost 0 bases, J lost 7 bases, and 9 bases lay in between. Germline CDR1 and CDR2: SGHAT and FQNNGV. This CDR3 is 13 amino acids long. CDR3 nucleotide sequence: TGTGCCAGCAGCTTAGACCCACAGCTTGAAGCTTTCTTT. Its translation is CASSLDPQLEAFF.

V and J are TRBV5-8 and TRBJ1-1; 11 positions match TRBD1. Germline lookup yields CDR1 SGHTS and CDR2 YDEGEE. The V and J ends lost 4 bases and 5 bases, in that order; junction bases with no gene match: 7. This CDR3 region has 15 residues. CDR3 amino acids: CASSPGQGAGTEAFF. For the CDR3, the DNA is TGTGCCAGCAGCCCTGGACAGGGGGCAGGGACTGAAGCTTTCTTT.

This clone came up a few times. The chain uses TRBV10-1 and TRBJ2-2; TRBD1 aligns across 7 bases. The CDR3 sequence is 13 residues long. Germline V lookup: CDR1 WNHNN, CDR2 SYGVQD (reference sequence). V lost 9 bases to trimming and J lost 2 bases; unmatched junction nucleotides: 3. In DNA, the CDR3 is TGCGCCAGTCGGGACAGTAACACCGGGGAGCTGTTTTTT. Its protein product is CASRDSNTGELFF.

CDR3 DNA: TGCGCCAGCAAAGGTGACAGGGGGCACGAGACCCAGTACTTC. This translates into CASKGDRGHETQYF. The chain joins TRBV5-1 to TRBJ2-5, with 10 bases fitting TRBD1. Trimming removed 6 bases from V and 5 bases from J; junction bases left unmatched: 7. The CDR3 spans 14 residues. Germline V gene data show CDR1 as SGHRS and CDR2 as YFSETQ.

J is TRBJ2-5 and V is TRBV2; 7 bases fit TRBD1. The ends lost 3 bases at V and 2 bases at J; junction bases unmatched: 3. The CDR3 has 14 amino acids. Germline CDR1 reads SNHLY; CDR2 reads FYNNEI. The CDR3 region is CASSDGTEQETQYF. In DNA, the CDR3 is TGTGCCAGCAGTGATGGGACAGAACAAGAGACCCAGTACTTC.

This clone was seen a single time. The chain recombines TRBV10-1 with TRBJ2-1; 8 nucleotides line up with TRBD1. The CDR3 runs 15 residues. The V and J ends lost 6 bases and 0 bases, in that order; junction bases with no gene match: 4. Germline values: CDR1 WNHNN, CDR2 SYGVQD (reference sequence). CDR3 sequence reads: CASSLDRASYNEQFF. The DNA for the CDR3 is TGCGCCAGCAGCCTGGACAGGGCCTCCTACAATGAGCAGTTCTTC.

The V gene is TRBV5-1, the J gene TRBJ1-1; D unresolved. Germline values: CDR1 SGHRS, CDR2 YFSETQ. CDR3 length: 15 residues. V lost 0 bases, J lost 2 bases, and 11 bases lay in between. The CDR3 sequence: CASSLVGLSNTEAFF. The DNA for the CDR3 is TGCGCCAGCAGCTTGGTCGGGTTGAGCAACACTGAAGCTTTCTTT.

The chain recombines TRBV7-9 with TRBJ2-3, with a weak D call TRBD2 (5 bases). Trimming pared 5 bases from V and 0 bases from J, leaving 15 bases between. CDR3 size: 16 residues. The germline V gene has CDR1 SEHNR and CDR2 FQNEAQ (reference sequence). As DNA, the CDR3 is TGTGCCAGCAGCCTACGACTATTAGGGAGCACAGATACGCAGTATTTT. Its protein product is CASSLRLLGSTDTQYF.

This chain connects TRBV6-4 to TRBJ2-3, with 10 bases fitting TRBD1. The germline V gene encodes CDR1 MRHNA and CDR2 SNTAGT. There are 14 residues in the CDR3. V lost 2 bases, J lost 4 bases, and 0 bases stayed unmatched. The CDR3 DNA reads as TGTGCCAGCAGTGACGGACAGGGGGCAGATACGCAGTATTTT. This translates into CASSDGQGADTQYF.

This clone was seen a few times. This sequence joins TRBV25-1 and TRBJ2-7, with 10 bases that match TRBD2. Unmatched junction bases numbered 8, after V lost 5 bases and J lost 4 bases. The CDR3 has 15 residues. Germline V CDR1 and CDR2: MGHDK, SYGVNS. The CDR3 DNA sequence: TGTGCCAGCAGTTCTCTAGCGGGAGTGGTTTACGAGCAGTACTTC. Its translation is CASSSLAGVVYEQYF.

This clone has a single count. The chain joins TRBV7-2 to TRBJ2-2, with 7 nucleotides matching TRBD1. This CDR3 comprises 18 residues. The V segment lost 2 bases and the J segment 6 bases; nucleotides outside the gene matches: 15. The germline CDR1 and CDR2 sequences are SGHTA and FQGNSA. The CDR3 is CASSLRPTGMVAAGELFF. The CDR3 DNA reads TGTGCCAGCAGCTTACGCCCGACAGGGATGGTCGCGGCCGGGGAGCTGTTTTTT.